The T cell receptor (beta chain) under discussion was sequenced for a study of T cell repertoires in cytomegalovirus infection. General study points: People with CMV and the relevant HLA were identified by cumulative public TCR beta family frequency.

This clonotype was observed a handful of times. What it recognizes is unknown. The CDR3 length is 15 residues. The germline V gene encodes CDR1 LNHDA and CDR2 SQIVND (reference sequence). V gave up 3 bases and J gave up 4 bases, with 15 bases separating them. In TCRdb, the reads were re-called with MiXCR into one record per CDR3 protein. The sample records 650,000 to 900,000 distinct CDR3 sequences, about 30% being singletons. This sequence originates from a human donor in good health (CMV status not recorded). Some clones in this sample may be carry-over from other donors' samples. The sequencing here drew on cultured CD8+ T cells from PBMCs, taken from culture after CMV antigen stimulation. The genes are TRBV19 and TRBJ1-1; D remains ambiguous. CDR3 nucleotides: TGTGCCAGTAGTATCGGGAGCCCTGCGGGCACTGAAGCTTTCTTT. This translates into CASSIGSPAGTEAFF.